This T cell receptor beta chain derives from a study of long-term antiretroviral therapy in people with HIV. Samples were assayed with immunoSEQ v3.0 at survey level. Per-sample sequencing targets were 40,000-50,000 T-cell genomes. Method: immunoSEQ multiplex PCR; TCRdb's copy keeps in-frame clones and lacks some. Of about 29,000 clones listed, 82% were seen once; the top ten hold 14%. The CDR3 length is 14 residues. In germline, CDR1 is SGHVS, CDR2 FQNEAQ. V gave up 1 base and J gave up 1 base, with 8 bases separating them. This receptor was taken from a man aged 50 to 60 with HIV. The chain uses TRBV7-8 and TRBJ2-7; tentatively, D is TRBD2 (6 bases). The starting material was unsorted PBMCs, obtained 2.9 years after starting antiretroviral therapy. The CDR3 sequence: CASSLDGTSYEQYF. The CDR3 DNA is TGTGCCAGCAGCTTAGATGGGACTTCCTACGAGCAGTACTTC. Supplemented by reference TRBV7-8 and TRBJ2-7, the full variable domain reads GAGVSQSPRYKVAKRGQDVALRCDPISGHVSLFWYQQALGQGPEFLTYFQNEAQLDKSGLPSDRFFAERPEGSVSTLKIQRTQQEDSAVYLCASSLDGTSYEQYFGPGTRLTVT.